The clone carrying this T cell receptor beta chain was detected only a few times. No antigen is known for it. A junction end diverges from the germline sequence, so it may reflect a read error. The entry originates in a study of CD8+CD57+ T cells in acquired aplastic anemia. Looking at the study overall: DNA from sorted CD4+ and CD8+ cells averaged about 3.2 ug. Among healthy donors, CD4+ cells averaged approximately 10 million reads.

Study-wide results and limits: CD8+ Simpson's diversity in patients was not significantly different from that in controls. The same twenty-nine CD8+ CDR3 sequences occurred in patients and in controls.

The template for TCR beta VDJ and CDR3 sequence profiling was genomic DNA. TCRdb passed the reads through MiXCR, listing each CDR3 protein once. Of 180,000 or so distinct CDR3 sequences detected, 46% appear once; the ten largest clones hold under 3%. The sample comprised sorted CD4+, CD8+, or CD8+CD57+ T cells (not recorded which) from PBMCs. The receptor was isolated from a human donor in good health.

CDR3 DNA sequence: TGTGCTAGCAGCTTTGGACTCCAAGAGACCCAGTACTTC. Amino acid sequence: CASSFGLQETQYF. V and J are TRBV7-7 and TRBJ2-5; D may be TRBD2 (5 bases). In germline, CDR1 is SSHAT, CDR2 FNYEAQ (reference sequence). The length of the CDR3 is 13 residues.